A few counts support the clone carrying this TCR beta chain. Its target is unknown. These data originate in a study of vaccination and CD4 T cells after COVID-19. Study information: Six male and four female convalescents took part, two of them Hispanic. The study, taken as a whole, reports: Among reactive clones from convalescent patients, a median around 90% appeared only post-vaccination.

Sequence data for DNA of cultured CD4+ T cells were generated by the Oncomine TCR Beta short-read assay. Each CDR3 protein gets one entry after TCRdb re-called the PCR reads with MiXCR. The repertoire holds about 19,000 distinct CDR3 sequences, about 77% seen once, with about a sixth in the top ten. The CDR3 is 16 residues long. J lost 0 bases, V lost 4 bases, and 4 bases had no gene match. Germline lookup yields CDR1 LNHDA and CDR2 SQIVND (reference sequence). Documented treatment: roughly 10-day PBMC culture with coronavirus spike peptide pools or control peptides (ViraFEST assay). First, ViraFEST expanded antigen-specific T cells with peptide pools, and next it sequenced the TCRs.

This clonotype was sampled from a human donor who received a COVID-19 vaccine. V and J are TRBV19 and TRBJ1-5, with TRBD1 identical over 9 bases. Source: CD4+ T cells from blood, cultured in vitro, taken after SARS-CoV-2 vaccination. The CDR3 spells CASSTRDRVSNQPQHF. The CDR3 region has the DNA TGTGCCAGTAGTACCCGGGACAGGGTTAGCAATCAGCCCCAGCATTTT. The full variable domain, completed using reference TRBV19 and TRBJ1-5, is DGGITQSPKYLFRKEGQNVTLSCEQNLNHDAMYWYRQDPGQGLRLIYYSQIVNDFQKGDIAEGYSVSREKKESFPLTVTSAQKNPTAFYLCASSTRDRVSNQPQHFGDGTRLSIL.